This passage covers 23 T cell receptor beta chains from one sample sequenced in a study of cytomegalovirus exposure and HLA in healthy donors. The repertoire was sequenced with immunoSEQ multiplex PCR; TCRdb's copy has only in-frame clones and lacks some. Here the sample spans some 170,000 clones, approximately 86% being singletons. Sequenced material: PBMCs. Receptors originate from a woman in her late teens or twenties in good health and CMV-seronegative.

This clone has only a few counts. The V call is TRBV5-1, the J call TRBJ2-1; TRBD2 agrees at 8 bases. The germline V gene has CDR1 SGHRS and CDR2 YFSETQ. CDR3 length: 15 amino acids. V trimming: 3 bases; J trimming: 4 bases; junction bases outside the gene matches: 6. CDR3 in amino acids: CASSSSGSDYNEQFF. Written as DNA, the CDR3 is TGCGCCAGCAGCTCTAGCGGGTCGGATTACAATGAGCAGTTCTTC.

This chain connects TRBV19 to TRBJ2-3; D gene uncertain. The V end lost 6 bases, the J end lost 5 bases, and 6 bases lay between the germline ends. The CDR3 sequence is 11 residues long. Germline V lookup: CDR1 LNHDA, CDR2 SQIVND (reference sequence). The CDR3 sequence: CASRLRDTQYF. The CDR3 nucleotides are TGTGCCAGTAGGCTGAGAGATACGCAGTATTTT.

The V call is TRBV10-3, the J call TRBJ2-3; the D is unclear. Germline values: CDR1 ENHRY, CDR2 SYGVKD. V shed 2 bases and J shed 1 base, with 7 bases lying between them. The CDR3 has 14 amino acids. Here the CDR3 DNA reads TGTGCCATCAGTGAGGACAAGCGCACAGATACGCAGTATTTT. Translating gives CAISEDKRTDTQYF.

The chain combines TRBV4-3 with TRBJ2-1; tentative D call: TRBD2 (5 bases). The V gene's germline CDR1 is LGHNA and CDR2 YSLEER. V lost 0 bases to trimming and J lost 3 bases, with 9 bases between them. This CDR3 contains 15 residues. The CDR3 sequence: CASSQERDYYNEQFF. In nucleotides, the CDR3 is TGCGCCAGCAGCCAAGAACGGGATTACTACAATGAGCAGTTCTTC.

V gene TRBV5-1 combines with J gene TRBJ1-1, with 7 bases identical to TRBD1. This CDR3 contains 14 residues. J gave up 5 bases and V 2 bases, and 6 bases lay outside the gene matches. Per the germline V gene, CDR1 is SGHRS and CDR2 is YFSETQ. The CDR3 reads CASSFPGGGTEAFF. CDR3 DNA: TGCGCCAGCAGCTTTCCAGGGGGTGGGACTGAAGCTTTCTTT.

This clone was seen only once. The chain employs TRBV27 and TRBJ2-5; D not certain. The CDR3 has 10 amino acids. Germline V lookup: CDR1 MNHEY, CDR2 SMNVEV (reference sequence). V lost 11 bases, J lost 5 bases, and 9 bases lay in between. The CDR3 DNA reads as TGTGCCGCGGTCGGGGAGACCCAGTACTTC. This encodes CAAVGETQYF.

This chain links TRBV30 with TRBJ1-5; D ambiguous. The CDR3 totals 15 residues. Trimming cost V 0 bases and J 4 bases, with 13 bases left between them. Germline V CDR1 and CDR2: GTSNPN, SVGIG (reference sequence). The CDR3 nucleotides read TGTGCCTGGAGTGTTTTGGCCCGGGGAAATCAGCCCCAGCATTTT. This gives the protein CAWSVLARGNQPQHF.

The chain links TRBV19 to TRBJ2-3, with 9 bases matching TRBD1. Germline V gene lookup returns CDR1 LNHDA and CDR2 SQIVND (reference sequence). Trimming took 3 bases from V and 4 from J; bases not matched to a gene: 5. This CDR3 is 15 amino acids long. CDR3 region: CASSIGQGTPDTQYF. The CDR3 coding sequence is TGTGCCAGTAGTATTGGACAGGGGACGCCAGATACGCAGTATTTT. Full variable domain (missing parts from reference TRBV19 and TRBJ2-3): DGGITQSPKYLFRKEGQNVTLSCEQNLNHDAMYWYRQDPGQGLRLIYYSQIVNDFQKGDIAEGYSVSREKKESFPLTVTSAQKNPTAFYLCASSIGQGTPDTQYFGPGTRLTVL.

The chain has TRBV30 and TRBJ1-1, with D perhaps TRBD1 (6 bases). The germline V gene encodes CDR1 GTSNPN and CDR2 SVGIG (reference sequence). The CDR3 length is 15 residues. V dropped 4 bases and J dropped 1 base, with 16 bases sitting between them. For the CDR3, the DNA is TGTGCCTGGAAGGGGGGGCGCGGTGCGAACACTGAAGCTTTCTTT. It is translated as CAWKGGRGANTEAFF.

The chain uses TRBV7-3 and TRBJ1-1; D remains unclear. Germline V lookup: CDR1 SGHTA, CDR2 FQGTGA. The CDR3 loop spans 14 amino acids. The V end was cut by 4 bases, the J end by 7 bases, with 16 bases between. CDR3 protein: CASSSIPGEGEAFF. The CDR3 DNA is TGTGCCAGCAGCTCCATCCCCGGGGAAGGTGAAGCTTTCTTT.

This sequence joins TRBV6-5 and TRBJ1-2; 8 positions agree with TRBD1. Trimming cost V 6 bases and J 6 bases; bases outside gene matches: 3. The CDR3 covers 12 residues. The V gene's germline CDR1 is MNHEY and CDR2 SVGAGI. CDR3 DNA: TGTGCCAGCAGCTTCAGGGGGCATGGCTACACCTTC. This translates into CASSFRGHGYTF.

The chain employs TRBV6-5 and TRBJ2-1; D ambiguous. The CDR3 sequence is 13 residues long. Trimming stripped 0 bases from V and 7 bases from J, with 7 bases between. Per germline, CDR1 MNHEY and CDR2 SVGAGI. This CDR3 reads CASSYSIRNEQFF. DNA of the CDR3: TGTGCCAGCAGTTACTCGATACGGAATGAGCAGTTCTTC.

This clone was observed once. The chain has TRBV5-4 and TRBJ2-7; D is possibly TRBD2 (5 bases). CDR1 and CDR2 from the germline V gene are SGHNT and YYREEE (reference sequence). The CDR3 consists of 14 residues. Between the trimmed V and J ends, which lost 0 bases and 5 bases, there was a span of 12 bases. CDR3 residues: CASSLVARADEQYF. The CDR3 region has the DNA TGTGCCAGCAGCTTGGTAGCGAGGGCGGACGAGCAGTACTTC.

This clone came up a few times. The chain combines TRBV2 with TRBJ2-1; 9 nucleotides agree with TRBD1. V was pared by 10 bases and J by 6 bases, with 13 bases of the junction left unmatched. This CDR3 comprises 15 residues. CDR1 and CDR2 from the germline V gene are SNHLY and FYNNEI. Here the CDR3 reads CAIATGTGRRNEQFF. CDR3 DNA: TGTGCCATCGCGACCGGGACAGGGCGACGCAATGAGCAGTTCTTC.

The CDR3 bases are TGTGCCATCAGTGATAGCAGGGGGCTAGATACGCAGTATTTT. It encodes CAISDSRGLDTQYF. The V and J genes are TRBV10-3 and TRBJ2-3, with 8 bases identical to TRBD1. The CDR3 length is 14 residues. V dropped 3 bases and J dropped 5; count of bases not matched to a gene: 4. CDR1 is ENHRY, CDR2 SYGVKD, per germline.

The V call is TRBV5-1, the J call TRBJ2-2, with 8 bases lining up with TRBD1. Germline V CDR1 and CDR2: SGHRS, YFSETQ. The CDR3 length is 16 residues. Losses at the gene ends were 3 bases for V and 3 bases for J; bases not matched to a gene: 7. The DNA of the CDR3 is TGCGCCAGCAGCTCCCTGGCAGGGGGCGACACCGGGGAGCTGTTTTTT. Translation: CASSSLAGGDTGELFF.

CDR3 DNA sequence: TGCAGCCCCGGATCCGGGAATGAGCAGTTCTTC. Residues: CSPGSGNEQFF. This rearrangement joins TRBV29-1 to TRBJ2-1; no definite D call. Deletions cut 8 bases from V and 7 bases from J, with 12 bases between. The CDR3 sequence is 11 residues long. Germline V gene data show CDR1 as SQVTM and CDR2 as ANQGSEA.

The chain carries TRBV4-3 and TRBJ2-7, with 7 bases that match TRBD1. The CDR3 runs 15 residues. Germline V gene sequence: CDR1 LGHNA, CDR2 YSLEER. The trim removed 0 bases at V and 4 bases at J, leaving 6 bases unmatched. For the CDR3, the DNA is TGCGCCAGCAGCCAAGATAAGGGGGCGGATTACGAGCAGTACTTC. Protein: CASSQDKGADYEQYF.

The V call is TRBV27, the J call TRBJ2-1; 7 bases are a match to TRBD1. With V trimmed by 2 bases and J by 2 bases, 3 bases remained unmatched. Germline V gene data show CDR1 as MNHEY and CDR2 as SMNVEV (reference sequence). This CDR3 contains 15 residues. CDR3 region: CASSLRQGPYNEQFF. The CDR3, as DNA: TGTGCCAGCAGTTTACGACAGGGCCCCTACAATGAGCAGTTCTTC.

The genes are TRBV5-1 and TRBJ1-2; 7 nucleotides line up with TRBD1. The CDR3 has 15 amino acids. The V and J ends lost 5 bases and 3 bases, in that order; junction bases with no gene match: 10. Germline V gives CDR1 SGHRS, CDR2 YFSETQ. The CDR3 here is CASRKKGAPYYGYTF. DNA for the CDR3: TGCGCCAGCAGGAAGAAGGGGGCTCCCTACTATGGCTACACCTTC.

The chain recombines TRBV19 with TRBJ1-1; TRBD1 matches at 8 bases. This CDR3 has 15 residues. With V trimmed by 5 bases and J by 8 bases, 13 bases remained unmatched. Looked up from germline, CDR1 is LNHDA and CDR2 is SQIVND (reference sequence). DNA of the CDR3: TGTGCCAGTAGTTCCCTCTCGACAGGGGCGGACGAAGCTTTCTTT. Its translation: CASSSLSTGADEAFF.

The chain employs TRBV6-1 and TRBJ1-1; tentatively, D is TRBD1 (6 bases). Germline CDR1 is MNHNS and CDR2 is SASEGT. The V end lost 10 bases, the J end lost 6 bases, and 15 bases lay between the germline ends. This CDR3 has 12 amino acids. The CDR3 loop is CATQQGAAEAFF. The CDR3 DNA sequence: TGTGCCACACAACAGGGTGCGGCTGAAGCTTTCTTT.

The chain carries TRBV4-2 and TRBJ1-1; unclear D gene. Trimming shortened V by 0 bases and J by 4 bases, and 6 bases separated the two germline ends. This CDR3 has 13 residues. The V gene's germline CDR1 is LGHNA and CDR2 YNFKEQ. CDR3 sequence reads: CASSQETGTEAFF. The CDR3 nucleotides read TGTGCCAGCAGCCAAGAGACGGGCACTGAAGCTTTCTTT.